The sequence of this T cell receptor beta chain was determined in a study of spatial heterogeneity in lung cancer. Whole-study context: A total of under 80 untreated early-stage non-small cell lung cancer patients served as donors. Consistently, beta-chain sequences turned up in larger numbers than alpha-chain sequences did. PBMC collected at follow-up were sequenced when available, a median of roughly 24 months after resection. Study-wide findings and caveats: Ubiquitous expanded tumor TCRs showed up in blood more at resection than follow-up.

This clonotype has a handful of counts. The antigen is unknown. Sample time point: blood at routine non-recurrence follow-up after resection. In each case, whole RNA from tumor, nontumor lung or frozen PBMC was sequenced unsorted. The junction had 10 bases not matched to a gene; V was cut back by 6 bases and J by 5 bases. CDR3 size: 15 residues. MiXCR was run by TCRdb on the 5' RACE reads, yielding one entry per CDR3 protein. The table shows roughly 120,000 distinct CDR3 sequences, with 9.5% to 15% occurring only once. Sequenced material: PBMCs, taken at follow-up. This clonotype was obtained from a male donor with early-stage non-small cell lung cancer. The genes are TRBV12-3 or TRBV12-4 and TRBJ1-5; the match to TRBD1 covers 7 bases. The CDR3 nucleotides are TGTGCCAGCAGAACTTTTGGACAGGCGGATCAGCCCCAGCATTTT. This gives the protein CASRTFGQADQPQHF.